The rows below give T cell receptor beta chains drawn from one sample of a study of T cells in Graves' hyperthyroidism and ophthalmopathy. TCRdb analysed the multiplex PCR reads with MiXCR anew, one entry per CDR3 protein. The data show 300,000 to 350,000 distinct CDR3 sequences, more than 11% seen once. Sequencing input: blood. Receptors were obtained from a woman younger than 45 with Graves' hyperthyroidism. The CDR3 runs from the conserved cysteine through the conserved F or W. A D gene is named only where the DNA matches it firmly. Rows give clone size only sometimes, using once, few, many, or a class for an expanded clone.

clone size,D gene,J gene,V gene,CDR3 protein,CDR3 DNA
NA,TRBD1,TRBJ1-6,TRBV20-1,CSAGQGNSPLHF,TGCAGTGCGGGACAGGGGAATTCACCCCTCCACTTT
many,NA,TRBJ2-2,TRBV28,CASSVQGELFF,TGTGCCAGCAGCGTACAAGGGGAGCTGTTTTTT
many,TRBD2,TRBJ2-7,TRBV20-1,CSAGGRGLAGNVQYF,TGCAGTGCCGGAGGACGGGGGCTAGCGGGAAATGTGCAGTACTTC
many,NA,TRBJ2-2,TRBV11-2,CASSSIAGAGELFF,TGTGCCAGCAGCTCGATTGCAGGGGCCGGGGAGCTGTTTTTT
many,NA,TRBJ2-1,TRBV28,CASMGRSGKGYNEQFF,TGTGCCAGCATGGGACGGAGTGGGAAGGGATACAATGAGCAGTTCTTC
many,NA,TRBJ2-1,TRBV20-1,CSNGELVGEQFF,TGCAGCAACGGGGAGTTAGTTGGTGAGCAGTTCTTC
NA,NA,TRBJ2-1,TRBV4-2,CASSPPAPANEQFF,TGTGCCAGCAGCCCACCGGCACCGGCCAATGAGCAGTTCTTC
few,NA,TRBJ2-7,TRBV12-3/TRBV12-4,CASSTQNYEQYF,TGTGCCAGCAGCACACAGAACTACGAGCAGTACTTC
few,NA,TRBJ2-2,TRBV2,CASSEWGRLNTGELFF,TGTGCCAGCAGCGAATGGGGACGGCTGAACACCGGGGAGCTGTTTTTT
NA,NA,TRBJ2-5,TRBV18,CASSKLLYGGTEIQETQYF,TGTGCCAGCTCAAAGCTCCTATACGGCGGGACAGAAATCCAAGAGACCCAGTACTTC
NA,TRBD2,TRBJ2-7,TRBV5-1,CASSIGLAGRNSYEQYF,TGCGCCAGCAGCATAGGACTAGCGGGAAGAAACTCCTACGAGCAGTACTTC
NA,NA,TRBJ2-1,TRBV7-9,CASSLFGGVNDNEQFF,TGTGCCAGCAGCTTATTCGGGGGAGTTAATGACAATGAGCAGTTCTTC
NA,TRBD1,TRBJ1-2,TRBV11-1,CASRPGTGGGYGYTF,TGTGCCAGCAGGCCCGGGACAGGGGGTGGTTATGGCTACACCTTC
NA,NA,TRBJ1-3,TRBV6-1,CASSDGNTIYF,TGTGCCAGCAGTGATGGAAACACCATATATTTT
NA,TRBD1,TRBJ2-3,TRBV5-1,CASSRTGEDTQYF,TGCGCCAGCAGCAGGACAGGGGAAGATACGCAGTATTTT
few,NA,TRBJ2-2,TRBV7-2,CASSSTDPPTGELFF,TGTGCCAGCAGCTCGACTGACCCCCCCACCGGGGAGCTGTTTTTT
many,TRBD1,TRBJ1-1,TRBV30,CAWSPTGSTEAFF,TGTGCCTGGAGTCCGACAGGGAGCACTGAAGCTTTCTTT
many,NA,TRBJ1-1,TRBV20-1,CSARDVRTGAEAFF,TGCAGTGCTAGAGACGTCCGGACGGGGGCTGAAGCTTTCTTT
NA,TRBD1,TRBJ2-5,TRBV12-3/TRBV12-4,CASSWDRGETQYF,TGTGCCAGCAGTTGGGACAGGGGAGAGACCCAGTACTTC
many,NA,TRBJ1-5,TRBV28,CASNYLGTANQPQHF,TGTGCCAGCAATTATTTGGGGACCGCCAATCAGCCCCAGCATTTT
many,TRBD2,TRBJ2-7,TRBV5-1,CASSLSSGVGEQYF,TGCGCCAGCAGCTTGTCTAGCGGGGTCGGGGAGCAGTACTTC